This TCR beta chain came from a study of blood T cells in healthy people across ages. This clonotype was detected a few times. This CDR3 is built from 15 residues. V lost 2 bases, J lost 8 bases, and 16 bases lay in between. Germline assignment: CDR1 DFQATT and CDR2 SNEGSKA (reference sequence). With a J-beta primer mix and a sample-barcoded 5' primer, a second PCR ran 7 to 11 cycles. One entry per CDR3 protein results from TCRdb running MiXCR on the 5' RACE reads. The data hold 700,000 or so distinct CDR3 sequences, with roughly 41% observed a single time. The chain combines TRBV20-1 with TRBJ1-6, with a weak D call TRBD1 (6 bases). This receptor was identified in a man at least 80 years old in good health. The specimen was blood. In DNA, the CDR3 is TGCAGTGCTAGAATAGGACAGAACCGGGATTCACCCCTCCACTTT. This gives the protein CSARIGQNRDSPLHF.